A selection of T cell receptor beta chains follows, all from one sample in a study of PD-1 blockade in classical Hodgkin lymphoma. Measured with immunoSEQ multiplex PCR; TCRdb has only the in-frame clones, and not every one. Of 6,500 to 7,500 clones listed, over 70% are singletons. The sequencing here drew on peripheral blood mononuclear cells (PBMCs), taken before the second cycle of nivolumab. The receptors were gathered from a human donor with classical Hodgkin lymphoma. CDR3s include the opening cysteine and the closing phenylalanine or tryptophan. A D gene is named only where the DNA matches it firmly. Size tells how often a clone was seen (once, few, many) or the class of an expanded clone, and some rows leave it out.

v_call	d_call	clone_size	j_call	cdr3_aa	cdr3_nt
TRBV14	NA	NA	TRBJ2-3	CASSQVAGASQYF	TGTGCCAGCAGCCAAGTGGCGGGGGCCTCGCAGTATTTT
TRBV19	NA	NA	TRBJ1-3	CASSGQSWSASSLSGNTIYF	TGTGCCAGTAGTGGACAGTCTTGGAGCGCGTCTTCTCTCTCTGGAAACACCATATATTTT
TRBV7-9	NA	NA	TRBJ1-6	CASRGVGSGNNSPLHF	TGTGCCAGCCGCGGTGTGGGGAGCGGGAATAATTCACCCCTCCACTTT
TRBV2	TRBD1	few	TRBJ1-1	CASSQGTGREAFF	TGTGCCAGCAGCCAGGGGACAGGAAGAGAAGCTTTCTTT
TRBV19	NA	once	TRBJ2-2	CASSSRARDLRAGELFF	TGTGCCAGTAGTAGCAGGGCCCGGGATCTGAGGGCCGGGGAGCTGTTTTTT
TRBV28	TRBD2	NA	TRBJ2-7	CASSLLLAVAGVYEQYF	TGTGCCAGCAGTTTATTGCTAGCGGTAGCGGGAGTCTACGAGCAGTACTTC
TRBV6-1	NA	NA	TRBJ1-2	CASSDGTAQGYTF	TGTGCCAGCAGTGATGGAACCGCGCAGGGCTACACCTTC
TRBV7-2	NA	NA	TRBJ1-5	CASSQRANQPQHF	TGTGCCAGCAGTCAGAGGGCGAATCAGCCCCAGCATTTT
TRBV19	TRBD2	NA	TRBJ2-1	CASSGLAGTFPYNEQFF	TGTGCCAGTAGTGGTCTAGCGGGGACATTCCCTTACAATGAGCAGTTCTTC
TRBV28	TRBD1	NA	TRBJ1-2	CASQRGQGGYGYTF	TGTGCCAGCCAAAGAGGACAGGGTGGCTATGGCTACACCTTC
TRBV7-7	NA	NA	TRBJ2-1	CASSPDGRSYNEQFF	TGTGCTAGCAGCCCAGACGGCCGCTCCTACAATGAGCAGTTCTTC
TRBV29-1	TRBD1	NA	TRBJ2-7	CSVTGQGKSLYEQYF	TGCAGCGTTACCGGACAGGGTAAATCCCTTTACGAGCAGTACTTC
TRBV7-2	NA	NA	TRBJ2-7	CASSSGRDWTSYEQYF	TGTGCCAGCAGCTCGGGCCGGGACTGGACTTCCTACGAGCAGTACTTC
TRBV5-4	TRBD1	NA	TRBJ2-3	CASSPDRFRTDTQYF	TGTGCCAGCAGCCCGGACAGGTTTCGCACAGATACGCAGTATTTT
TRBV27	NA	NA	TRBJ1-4	CASRFTGNEKLFF	TGTGCCAGCAGATTTACAGGGAATGAAAAACTGTTTTTT
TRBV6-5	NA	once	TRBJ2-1	CASSYSTRNEQFF	TGTGCCAGCAGTTACTCGACTAGAAATGAGCAGTTCTTC
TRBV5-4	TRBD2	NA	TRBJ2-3	CASSFLLAGGTDTQYF	TGTGCCAGCAGCTTTCTACTAGCGGGCGGCACAGATACGCAGTATTTT
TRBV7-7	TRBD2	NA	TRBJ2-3	CASSLTGGLADTQYF	TGTGCTAGCAGCTTAACGGGGGGGCTCGCAGATACGCAGTATTTT
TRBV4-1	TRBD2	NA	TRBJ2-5	CASSHPREGHEETQYF	TGCGCCAGCAGCCATCCTCGGGAGGGACACGAAGAGACCCAGTACTTC
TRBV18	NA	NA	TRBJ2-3	CASFAGYTDTQYF	TGTGCCAGCTTCGCGGGGTACACAGATACGCAGTATTTT
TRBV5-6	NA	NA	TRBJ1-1	CASSLGGRAEAFF	TGTGCCAGCAGCTTGGGCGGACGCGCTGAAGCTTTCTTT
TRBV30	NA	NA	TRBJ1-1	CAWTPRGKGGTEAFF	TGTGCCTGGACCCCTCGAGGGAAGGGGGGCACTGAAGCTTTCTTT
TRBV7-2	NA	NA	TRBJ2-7	CASSLAGGVDEQYF	TGTGCCAGCAGCTTAGCAGGGGGTGTCGACGAGCAGTACTTC
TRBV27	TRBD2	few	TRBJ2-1	CASSQGLAGVYEQFF	TGTGCCAGCAGCCAAGGACTAGCGGGAGTCTATGAGCAGTTCTTC